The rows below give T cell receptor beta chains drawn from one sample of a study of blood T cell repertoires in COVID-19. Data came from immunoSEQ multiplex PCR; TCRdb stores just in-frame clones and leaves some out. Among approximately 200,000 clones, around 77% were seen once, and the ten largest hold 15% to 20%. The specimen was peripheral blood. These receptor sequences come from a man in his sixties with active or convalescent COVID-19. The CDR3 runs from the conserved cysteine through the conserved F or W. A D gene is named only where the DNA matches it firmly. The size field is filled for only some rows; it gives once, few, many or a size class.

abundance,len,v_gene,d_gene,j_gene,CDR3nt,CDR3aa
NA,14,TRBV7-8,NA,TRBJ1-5,TGTGCCAGCAGCTCTGGACAGTACAATCAGCCCCAGCATTTT,CASSSGQYNQPQHF
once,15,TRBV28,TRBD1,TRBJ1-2,TGTGCCAGCAGGTCCGGGACAGGGTATGGCTATGGCTACACCTTC,CASRSGTGYGYGYTF
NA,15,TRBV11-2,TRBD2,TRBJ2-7,TGTGCCAGCAGCTTAGGGACTAGCGGTTCCTACGAGCAGTACTTC,CASSLGTSGSYEQYF
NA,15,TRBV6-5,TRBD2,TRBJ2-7,TGTGCCAGCAGTTACAAGCGGGAGGTCTACTACGAGCAGTACTTC,CASSYKREVYYEQYF
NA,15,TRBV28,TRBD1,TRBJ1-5,TGTGCCAGCAGTGGCCCGGGACAGGGGAATCAGCCCCAGCATTTT,CASSGPGQGNQPQHF
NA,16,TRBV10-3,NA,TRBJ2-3,TGTGCCAGCAACCCGCTACATACAGGGATGGGAGATACGCAGTATTTT,CASNPLHTGMGDTQYF
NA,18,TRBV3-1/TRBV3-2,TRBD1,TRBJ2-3,TGTGCCAGCAGCCAAGCAATGATCGAACAGGGGGCTGGAGATACGCAGTATTTT,CASSQAMIEQGAGDTQYF
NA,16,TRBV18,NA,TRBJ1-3,TGTGCCAGCTCACTCGAACAGGGTGGGTCTGGAAACACCATATATTTT,CASSLEQGGSGNTIYF
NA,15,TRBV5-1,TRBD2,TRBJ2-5,TGCGCCAGCAGCTTGGGGGCGGGAGTAGTAGAGACCCAGTACTTC,CASSLGAGVVETQYF
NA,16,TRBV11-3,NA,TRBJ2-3,TGTGCCAGCAGCTTAAGGCGGGGAGGCGGGGAAAATACGCAGTATTTT,CASSLRRGGGENTQYF
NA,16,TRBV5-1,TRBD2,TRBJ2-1,TGCGCCAGCAGCAGAACTAGCGGGAGAATTAGCAATGAGCAGTTCTTC,CASSRTSGRISNEQFF
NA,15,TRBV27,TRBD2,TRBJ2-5,TGTGCCAGCACCCTAAGGCGGGGGGACCAAGAGACCCAGTACTTC,CASTLRRGDQETQYF
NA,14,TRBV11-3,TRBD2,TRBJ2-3,TGTGCCAGCAGCAATAGCGGGAGCCCAGATACGCAGTATTTT,CASSNSGSPDTQYF
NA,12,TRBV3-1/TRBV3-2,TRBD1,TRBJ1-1,TGTGCCAGCAGCCTTTGGACAGGGAGGTCTTTCTTT,CASSLWTGRSFF
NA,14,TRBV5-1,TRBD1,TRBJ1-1,TGCGCCAGCAGCTTGAACGGACAGGGATCTGAAGCTTTCTTT,CASSLNGQGSEAFF
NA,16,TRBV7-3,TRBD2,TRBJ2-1,TGTGCCAGCAGCCTTCGGACTAGCGGGATCTACAATGAGCAGTTCTTC,CASSLRTSGIYNEQFF
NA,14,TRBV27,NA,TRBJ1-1,TGTGCCAGCACCTCGAGAGGGATTAACGCTGAAGCTTTCTTT,CASTSRGINAEAFF
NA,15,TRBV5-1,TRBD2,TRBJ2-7,TGCGCCAGCAGCTTGGAGGCTAGCGGGAGCTACGAGCAGTACTTC,CASSLEASGSYEQYF
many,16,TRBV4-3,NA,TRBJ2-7,TGCGCCAGCAGCCAAGCCGCCGCCGGGACTTTCTACGAGCAGTACTTC,CASSQAAAGTFYEQYF
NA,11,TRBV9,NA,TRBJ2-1,TGTGCCAGCAGCGTAGTAAATGAGCAGTTCTTC,CASSVVNEQFF
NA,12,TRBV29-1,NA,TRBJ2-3,TGCAGGGTGGAGGGGAACACAGATACGCAGTATTTT,CRVEGNTDTQYF
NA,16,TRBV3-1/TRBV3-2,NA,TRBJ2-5,TGTGCCAGCAGCCAAGATACCCCACGACTAGTTCAGACCCAGTACTTC,CASSQDTPRLVQTQYF
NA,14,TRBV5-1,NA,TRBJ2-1,TGCGCCAGCAGCGTACCGAGCTCCTACAATGAGCAGTTCTTC,CASSVPSSYNEQFF
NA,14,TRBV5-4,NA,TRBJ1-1,TGTGCCAGCAGTTCTCGTTCGGGGAACACTGAAGCTTTCTTT,CASSSRSGNTEAFF